What follows are 7 T cell receptor beta chains derived from one specimen sequenced in a study of T-cell reconstitution after alpha-beta-depleted transplantation in children. Unique molecular identifiers were built into the TCRbeta library. TCRdb ran MiXCR on the PCR reads and lists one entry per CDR3 protein. The data show hundreds of thousands of distinct CDR3 sequences, roughly 16% seen once. The sample in question was PBMCs, mostly from graft donor cells, obtained 360 days after TCRalphabeta/CD19-depleted stem cell transplant. The receptors originated from a male patient aged 2 to 10 who had a stem cell transplant for acute lymphoblastic leukemia, so the T cells may come from the graft donor.

This clonotype was observed a handful of times. V is TRBV9 and J is TRBJ2-3, with a weak D call TRBD2 (6 bases). Per the germline V gene, CDR1 is SGDLS and CDR2 is YYNGEE. This CDR3 spans 14 amino acids. Between the trimmed V and J ends, which lost 2 bases and 6 bases, there was a span of 13 bases. The CDR3, as DNA: TGTGCCAGCAGCGTCGATACTAGCCCCGATACGCAGTATTTT. Its protein product is CASSVDTSPDTQYF.

This sequence joins TRBV4-3 and TRBJ2-4; possibly TRBD1 for D (6 bases). V lost 0 bases, J lost 6 bases, and 9 bases lay in between. CDR1 is LGHNA, CDR2 YSLEER, per germline. The CDR3 length is 14 residues. The CDR3 is CASSQDRGGNIQYF. The DNA for the CDR3 is TGCGCCAGCAGCCAAGACAGGGGCGGAAACATTCAGTACTTC.

The chain joins TRBV4-1 to TRBJ1-2, with D perhaps TRBD1 (5 bases). There are 15 residues in the CDR3. The germline V and J ends were trimmed by 4 bases and 3 bases, with 15 bases remaining between them. The V gene's germline CDR1 is MGHRA and CDR2 YSYEKL. The CDR3 DNA follows: TGCGCCAGCAGCCCCCGGGGCCCGCCTGACTATGGCTACACCTTC. It codes for CASSPRGPPDYGYTF.

This clonotype was seen many times. The chain joins TRBV10-3 to TRBJ2-5, with D tentatively TRBD2 (5 bases). This CDR3 has 14 amino acids. Germline CDR1 reads ENHRY; CDR2 reads SYGVKD. Trimming took off 2 bases at V and 4 bases at J, with 11 bases between the two ends. CDR3 nucleotide sequence: TGTGCCATCAGTGAGGGCATTCGGGGAGAGACCCAGTACTTC. This gives the protein CAISEGIRGETQYF.

The chain has TRBV4-1 and TRBJ1-6, with D unclear. The V end lost 0 bases, the J end lost 8 bases, and 5 bases lay between the germline ends. Per the germline V gene, CDR1 is MGHRA and CDR2 is YSYEKL. This CDR3 contains 13 residues. CDR3 sequence: CASSQEPHSPLHF. The CDR3 DNA reads as TGCGCCAGCAGCCAAGAACCCCATTCACCCCTCCACTTT.

This sequence joins TRBV5-5 and TRBJ1-5, with D possibly matching TRBD1 (6 bases). Germline V gene data show CDR1 as SGHKS and CDR2 as YYEKEE (reference sequence). The CDR3 length is 15 residues. Trimming took 1 base from V and 6 from J, leaving 14 bases between them. The CDR3 DNA is TGTGCCAGCAGCTTGCGGGGGGCGCCGGGTCAGCCCCAGCATTTT. Translated: CASSLRGAPGQPQHF.

V gene TRBV15 combines with J gene TRBJ2-7; TRBD2 matches 11 bases. The germline CDR1 and CDR2 sequences are LNHNV and YYDKDF (reference sequence). The CDR3 contains 16 residues. J gave up 9 bases and V 1 base, and 11 bases lay outside the gene matches. The CDR3 DNA sequence: TGTGCCACCAGCAGAGGAGGGACTAGCGGCCCCCTCGGGCAGTACTTC. It is translated as CATSRGGTSGPLGQYF.